Listed below are T cell receptor beta chains from one sample, sequenced in a study of regulatory T cells in long-lasting Graves disease. TCRdb re-analysed the multiplex PCR reads in MiXCR, keeping a single row per CDR3 protein. The sample yields over 300,000 distinct CDR3 sequences, about 20% seen once. This material consisted of peripheral blood mononuclear cells (PBMCs), taken when the disease was refractory, from a patient treated with antithyroid drugs. The source is a female donor with Graves disease. CDR3s include the opening cysteine and the closing phenylalanine or tryptophan. Fields, in order: V gene, clone size, D gene, J gene, CDR3 protein, CDR3 DNA. A D gene is named only where the DNA matches it firmly. Size is omitted from some rows. Given values are once, few, many or a class for expanded clones.

>TRBV7-9|many|NA|TRBJ1-1
CASSLEVRGLAFF
TGTGCCAGCAGCTTAGAGGTCAGGGGATTGGCTTTCTTT
>TRBV29-1|NA|NA|TRBJ1-4
CSIRGDGEKLFF
TGCAGCATCCGGGGGGACGGCGAAAAACTGTTTTTT
>TRBV6-1|NA|NA|TRBJ2-7
CASDAGRYEQYF
TGTGCCAGCGACGCAGGACGCTACGAGCAGTACTTC
>TRBV5-1|NA|NA|TRBJ1-1
CASSAYRGPLTEAFF
TGCGCCAGCAGCGCCTATCGGGGCCCCCTCACTGAAGCTTTCTTT
>TRBV6-5|few|TRBD1|TRBJ2-4
CASSYSVPRIRQGKNIQYF
TGTGCCAGCAGTTATTCCGTCCCCCGAATTCGACAGGGTAAAAACATTCAGTACTTC
>TRBV19|many|TRBD2|TRBJ2-7
CASSTGLAGGGSEQYF
TGTGCCAGTAGTACGGGACTAGCGGGAGGAGGAAGCGAGCAGTACTTC
>TRBV7-9|few|NA|TRBJ2-7
CASSPPPRGSEQYF
TGTGCCAGCAGCCCCCCACCACGGGGATCCGAGCAGTACTTC
>TRBV4-1|few|NA|TRBJ2-5
CASSQVARTVKETQYF
TGCGCCAGCAGCCAAGTCGCGAGGACGGTGAAAGAGACCCAGTACTTC
>TRBV6-1|many|TRBD1|TRBJ1-1
CASTTTGGRSEAFF
TGTGCCAGCACCACGACAGGGGGCAGGTCTGAAGCTTTCTTT
>TRBV28|many|NA|TRBJ1-5
CASSPALSNQPQHF
TGTGCCAGCAGTCCAGCACTTAGCAATCAGCCCCAGCATTTT
>TRBV29-1|few|NA|TRBJ1-1
CSARGSTEAFF
TGCAGCGCCCGGGGGTCCACTGAAGCTTTCTTT
>TRBV4-1|NA|NA|TRBJ2-5
CASSQAPTGTQYF
TGCGCCAGCAGCCAAGCCCCGACCGGGACCCAGTACTTC
>TRBV12-3/TRBV12-4|many|TRBD1|TRBJ2-7
CASRQGNYEQYF
TGTGCCAGCCGACAGGGAAACTACGAGCAGTACTTC
>TRBV6-1|many|NA|TRBJ1-2
CASSRGTNDGYTF
TGTGCCAGCAGCCGGGGGACAAACGATGGCTACACCTTC
>TRBV7-9|NA|NA|TRBJ2-5
CASSLVSLYNQETQYF
TGTGCCAGCAGCTTAGTGTCTTTATATAATCAAGAGACCCAGTACTTC
>TRBV5-6|many|TRBD1|TRBJ2-5
CASSGTGGSETQYF
TGTGCCAGCAGCGGGACAGGGGGATCGGAGACCCAGTACTTC
>TRBV2|NA|NA|TRBJ1-1
CASSDPGGGTEAFF
TGTGCCAGCAGTGATCCCGGGGGGGGTACTGAAGCTTTCTTT
>TRBV6-5|NA|NA|TRBJ1-1
CASSYSRHPNTEAFF
TGTGCCAGCAGTTACTCGAGGCACCCGAACACTGAAGCTTTCTTT
>TRBV5-1|many|NA|TRBJ2-6
CASSFRGRDSGANVLTF
TGCGCCAGCAGCTTCCGGGGACGGGACTCTGGGGCCAACGTCCTGACTTTC
>TRBV7-2|few|NA|TRBJ2-7
CASSLDGGGPIYEQYF
TGTGCCAGCAGCTTAGACGGCGGGGGCCCTATCTACGAGCAGTACTTC
>TRBV27|NA|NA|TRBJ1-5
CASSPRGVGLVNQPQHF
TGTGCCAGCAGTCCCAGGGGAGTAGGGCTGGTCAATCAGCCCCAGCATTTT
>TRBV15|NA|NA|TRBJ2-1
CATSRERNEQFF
TGTGCCACCAGCAGAGAACGGAATGAGCAGTTCTTC
>TRBV2|few|NA|TRBJ1-5
CASSPGGAGDYSNQPQHF
TGTGCCAGCAGTCCCGGAGGAGCAGGGGATTATAGCAATCAGCCCCAGCATTTT
>TRBV2|NA|TRBD2|TRBJ2-1
CASSGILAGEINNEQFF
TGTGCCAGCAGTGGAATCCTAGCGGGAGAGATTAACAATGAGCAGTTCTTC
>TRBV9|NA|TRBD1|TRBJ1-1
CASSVVQGSRTEAFF
TGTGCCAGCAGCGTAGTACAGGGGTCCAGGACTGAAGCTTTCTTT
>TRBV27|NA|NA|TRBJ1-2
CASSPAPSTGDYGYTF
TGTGCCAGCAGTCCTGCCCCGTCGACAGGAGACTATGGCTACACCTTC
>TRBV6-9|many|NA|TRBJ1-5
CASSYGVQPQHF
TGTGCCAGCAGTTACGGCGTTCAGCCCCAGCATTTT
>TRBV6-1|few|TRBD2|TRBJ2-2
CASISPIFRAGEGGELFF
TGTGCCAGCATTTCACCAATCTTTCGAGCGGGGGAGGGCGGGGAGCTGTTTTTT
>TRBV7-8|NA|TRBD2|TRBJ2-7
CASSFRTSGSGEQYF
TGTGCCAGCAGCTTTAGGACTAGCGGGAGCGGCGAGCAGTACTTC
>TRBV28|many|NA|TRBJ2-3
CASSSGSADTQYF
TGTGCCAGCAGCTCCGGGAGTGCAGATACGCAGTATTTT
>TRBV10-3|NA|TRBD1|TRBJ2-7
CAISVQGAYEQYF
TGTGCCATCAGTGTCCAGGGGGCCTACGAGCAGTACTTC
>TRBV3-1|many|NA|TRBJ1-1
CASRREGAEAFF
TGTGCCAGCAGGAGGGAGGGAGCAGAAGCTTTCTTT
>TRBV6-5|many|NA|TRBJ2-5
CASSYRVGPAVETQYF
TGTGCCAGCAGTTACCGCGTGGGCCCGGCCGTGGAGACCCAGTACTTC
>TRBV24-1|many|TRBD1|TRBJ1-5
CATSPTGNQPQHF
TGTGCCACCAGCCCGACAGGGAATCAGCCCCAGCATTTT
>TRBV30|NA|TRBD2|TRBJ2-5
CAWREGLSRETQYF
TGTGCCTGGAGGGAGGGACTATCCCGAGAGACCCAGTACTTC
>TRBV2|NA|TRBD2|TRBJ2-7
CASSGGTSGLKQYF
TGTGCCAGCAGTGGAGGGACTAGCGGGTTAAAGCAGTACTTC
>TRBV19|NA|NA|TRBJ1-1
CASSMDKGMNTEAFF
TGTGCCAGTAGTATGGACAAGGGAATGAACACTGAAGCTTTCTTT
>TRBV10-3|many|NA|TRBJ1-5
CAISEGGKGQPQHF
TGTGCCATCAGTGAGGGAGGGAAAGGGCAGCCCCAGCATTTT